Listed below are T cell receptor beta chains from one sample, sequenced in a study of regulatory T cells in long-lasting Graves disease. Each CDR3 protein gets one entry after TCRdb re-called the multiplex PCR reads with MiXCR. The sample holds roughly 300,000 distinct CDR3 sequences, around a fifth seen once. Sequencing was performed on peripheral blood mononuclear cells (PBMCs), taken when the disease was refractory, from a patient treated with antithyroid drugs. The receptors shown here come from a female donor with Graves disease. CDR3s include the opening cysteine and the closing phenylalanine or tryptophan. The D gene is left open where the match is weak. Size tells how often a clone was seen (once, few, many) or the class of an expanded clone, and some rows leave it out.

clone_size j_call d_call v_call cdr3_aa cdr3_nt
few TRBJ1-3 TRBD1 TRBV7-2 CASSTRDRALSGNTIYF TGTGCCAGCAGCACAAGGGACAGGGCTCTCTCTGGAAACACCATATATTTT
many TRBJ2-5 . TRBV15 CATSRAGRGHQETQYF TGTGCCACCAGCAGAGCGGGGAGAGGGCACCAAGAGACCCAGTACTTC
. TRBJ2-6 . TRBV6-1 CASSASRPSGANVLTF TGTGCCAGCAGTGCGTCGCGGCCCTCTGGGGCCAACGTCCTGACTTTC
. TRBJ1-5 . TRBV24-1 CATSDSVWGNQPQHF TGTGCCACCAGTGACTCGGTCTGGGGCAATCAGCCCCAGCATTTT
many TRBJ1-2 TRBD1 TRBV6-5 CASSYFDRGSGYTF TGTGCCAGCAGTTACTTTGACAGGGGAAGTGGCTACACCTTC
many TRBJ1-6 TRBD1 TRBV20-1 CSARDGTKGQRDSPLHF TGCAGTGCTAGAGATGGCACTAAGGGACAGAGGGATTCACCCCTCCACTTT
few TRBJ1-5 . TRBV27 CASSLLTRGSNQPQHF TGTGCCAGCAGTTTATTGACACGGGGAAGCAATCAGCCCCAGCATTTT
many TRBJ1-6 . TRBV2 CASSARRNSPLHF TGTGCCAGCAGTGCTCGTAGGAATTCACCCCTCCACTTT
many TRBJ1-1 TRBD1 TRBV18 CASSRDSQTEAFF TGTGCCAGCTCAAGGGACAGCCAGACTGAAGCTTTCTTT
few TRBJ2-7 TRBD2 TRBV7-9 CASSVAGDSEQYF TGTGCCAGCAGTGTAGCGGGAGATAGCGAGCAGTACTTC
. TRBJ1-3 . TRBV7-6 CASSLGGGFSGNTIYF TGTGCCAGCAGCTTAGGCGGGGGATTCTCTGGAAACACCATATATTTT
. TRBJ1-3 . TRBV4-1 CASSQLFGNTIYF TGCGCCAGCAGCCAATTATTTGGAAACACCATATATTTT
. TRBJ1-5 TRBD1 TRBV15 CATSRAGTGGDYSNQPQHF TGTGCCACCAGCAGAGCCGGGACAGGGGGTGATTATAGCAATCAGCCCCAGCATTTT
. TRBJ2-5 TRBD1 TRBV5-1 CASRKSTGVVETQYF TGCGCCAGCAGAAAATCGACAGGGGTAGTAGAGACCCAGTACTTC
many TRBJ1-1 TRBD1 TRBV28 CATRTGGTEAFF TGTGCCACAAGGACAGGGGGCACTGAAGCTTTCTTT
many TRBJ1-1 . TRBV29-1 CSGSRGAKNTEAFF TGCAGCGGTTCGCGTGGGGCTAAGAACACTGAAGCTTTCTTT
few TRBJ2-7 . TRBV19 CATRAPGDYEQYF TGTGCCACCAGGGCCCCCGGAGACTACGAGCAGTACTTC
many TRBJ2-7 TRBD1 TRBV5-1 CASSLDGQGVSGQYF TGCGCCAGCAGCTTGGACGGACAGGGAGTGTCTGGGCAGTACTTC
few TRBJ1-3 . TRBV6-1 CASRLSGASGNTIYF TGTGCCAGCAGGTTATCGGGGGCGTCTGGAAACACCATATATTTT
. TRBJ2-7 TRBD2 TRBV9 CASSQGLAGGQENEQYF TGTGCCAGCAGCCAAGGACTAGCGGGAGGGCAGGAGAACGAGCAGTACTTC
many TRBJ2-2 . TRBV11-2 CASSPSPRRQGNTGELFF TGTGCCAGCAGCCCTAGTCCGCGCAGGCAGGGGAACACCGGGGAGCTGTTTTTT
few TRBJ2-2 TRBD1 TRBV5-8 CASNPAGGVTGELFF TGTGCCAGCAACCCAGCAGGGGGCGTCACCGGGGAGCTGTTTTTT
. TRBJ2-1 . TRBV28 CASSSGYRIDGQFF TGTGCCAGCAGTTCGGGGTACAGAATCGATGGGCAGTTCTTC
. TRBJ2-7 . TRBV20-1 CSARDPAGRYEQYF TGCAGTGCTAGAGACCCAGCGGGTCGCTACGAGCAGTACTTC
few TRBJ2-1 . TRBV19 CASSTGQNYNEQFF TGTGCCAGTAGTACGGGACAAAACTACAATGAGCAGTTCTTC
. TRBJ1-5 TRBD1 TRBV7-2 CASSLMDRASNQPQHF TGTGCCAGCAGCTTAATGGACAGGGCGAGCAATCAGCCCCAGCATTTT
many TRBJ1-1 . TRBV28 CASSTGQLATEAFF TGTGCCAGCAGTACTGGACAGCTAGCCACTGAAGCTTTCTTT
many TRBJ1-1 TRBD1 TRBV18 CASSQGTGSSEAFF TGTGCCAGCTCACAGGGGACAGGGAGTTCTGAAGCTTTCTTT
. TRBJ2-7 TRBD1 TRBV10-3 CAISGTGLGDEQYF TGTGCCATCAGTGGGACAGGGCTGGGCGACGAGCAGTACTTC
few TRBJ1-1 TRBD1 TRBV7-8 CASSGPGTGGLGNTEAFF TGTGCCAGCAGCGGTCCCGGGACAGGGGGCCTCGGGAACACTGAAGCTTTCTTT
many TRBJ1-2 . TRBV2 CASRTLDKGEDGYTF TGTGCCAGCAGGACTCTGGACAAGGGGGAGGATGGCTACACCTTC
few TRBJ2-3 TRBD2 TRBV12-3/TRBV12-4 CASSYQRGGDTQYF TGTGCCAGCAGTTATCAGCGGGGGGGAGATACGCAGTATTTT
. TRBJ2-5 . TRBV7-8 CAIRSQEETQYF TGTGCCATCCGCTCTCAGGAGGAGACCCAGTACTTC
few TRBJ1-1 TRBD1 TRBV30 CAWSKLQGVAEAFF TGTGCCTGGAGTAAACTACAGGGGGTAGCTGAAGCTTTCTTT
many TRBJ1-2 . TRBV30 CAWSVGAGGYTF TGTGCCTGGAGTGTCGGTGCGGGTGGCTACACCTTC
. TRBJ1-1 . TRBV7-2 CASSWYQGGDEAFF TGTGCCAGCAGCTGGTATCAGGGAGGGGATGAAGCTTTCTTT
many TRBJ2-7 TRBD2 TRBV28 CASRSWTSGSEQYF TGTGCCAGCAGATCCTGGACTAGCGGGAGCGAGCAGTACTTC
few TRBJ1-2 . TRBV4-1 CASSQDHREANGYTF TGCGCCAGCAGCCAAGATCACAGGGAAGCTAATGGCTACACCTTC
. TRBJ2-6 . TRBV19 CASSIDRGGLLPSGANVLTF TGTGCCAGTAGTATAGATAGGGGCGGGCTTTTGCCCTCTGGGGCCAACGTCCTGACTTTC
. TRBJ2-7 TRBD1 TRBV5-4 CASSPGTANEQYF TGTGCCAGCAGCCCTGGGACAGCGAACGAGCAGTACTTC
many TRBJ2-5 . TRBV6-2/TRBV6-3 CASSYSRGAGETQYF TGTGCCAGCAGTTACTCGAGAGGGGCGGGGGAGACCCAGTACTTC
. TRBJ1-4 TRBD1 TRBV7-2 CASSTTGAVLARLFF TGTGCCAGCAGCACAACAGGGGCCGTCTTAGCTCGGCTGTTTTTT
. TRBJ2-2 TRBD1 TRBV5-1 CASSLDRDAGELFF TGCGCCAGCAGCCTGGACAGGGATGCCGGGGAGCTGTTTTTT
few TRBJ1-1 . TRBV4-3 CASSQGSGADEAFF TGCGCCAGCAGCCAAGGTTCGGGGGCTGATGAAGCTTTCTTT
few TRBJ1-6 TRBD1 TRBV27 CASSFDRGLYSPLHF TGTGCCAGCAGTTTTGACAGGGGCCTTTATTCACCCCTCCACTTT
. TRBJ2-2 TRBD1 TRBV7-2 CASSPQGAHGELFF TGTGCCAGCAGCCCACAGGGGGCCCACGGGGAGCTGTTTTTT
many TRBJ1-2 . TRBV12-3/TRBV12-4 CASSDSYGYTF TGTGCCAGCAGTGACAGCTATGGCTACACCTTC
. TRBJ1-5 TRBD1 TRBV28 CASTPGTGGDWGFQPQHF TGTGCCAGCACGCCCGGGACAGGGGGCGATTGGGGTTTTCAGCCCCAGCATTTT
few TRBJ2-1 . TRBV2 CATAVLGRIGDEQFF TGTGCCACCGCAGTGTTAGGAAGAATAGGCGATGAGCAGTTCTTC
. TRBJ1-1 TRBD1 TRBV7-2 CASSLAKGTGEAFF TGTGCCAGCAGCTTAGCTAAAGGGACAGGGGAAGCTTTCTTT